These T cell receptor beta chains were read from a single sample in a study of blood T cell repertoires in COVID-19. Sequenced by immunoSEQ multiplex PCR; TCRdb stores in-frame clones only, minus some. The table lists 100,000 to 150,000 clones, around 84% of them singletons. What was sequenced was PBMCs or T cells enriched from blood (not recorded which). The receptors were gathered from a man between 35 and 55 years old with acute COVID-19. CDR3s include the opening cysteine and the closing phenylalanine or tryptophan. The order of the fields is V gene, clone size, D gene, J gene, CDR3 protein, CDR3 DNA. A D gene is named only where the DNA matches it firmly. Some rows have no size entry. The others give once, few or many, or a class for an expanded clone.

v_gene: TRBV5-1
abundance: .
d_gene: TRBD2
j_gene: TRBJ2-5
CDR3aa: CASSSTSGSPQYF
CDR3nt: TGCGCCAGCAGCTCGACTAGCGGGAGCCCCCAGTACTTC

v_gene: TRBV19
abundance: .
d_gene: .
j_gene: TRBJ1-3
CDR3aa: CASSIERSSGNTIYF
CDR3nt: TGTGCCAGTAGTATTGAGAGGAGCTCTGGAAACACCATATATTTT

v_gene: TRBV28
abundance: .
d_gene: .
j_gene: TRBJ2-3
CDR3aa: CASSLWTSRTDTDTQYF
CDR3nt: TGTGCCAGCAGTTTATGGACTAGTAGGACGGACACAGATACGCAGTATTTT

v_gene: TRBV9
abundance: .
d_gene: TRBD2
j_gene: TRBJ2-1
CDR3aa: CASSVTSAANEQFF
CDR3nt: TGTGCCAGCAGCGTGACTAGCGCTGCTAATGAGCAGTTCTTC

v_gene: TRBV7-9
abundance: .
d_gene: TRBD2
j_gene: TRBJ2-3
CDR3aa: CASTGGTGEADTQYF
CDR3nt: TGTGCCAGCACCGGGGGGACGGGGGAAGCAGATACGCAGTATTTT

v_gene: TRBV6-5
abundance: .
d_gene: .
j_gene: TRBJ1-5
CDR3aa: CASARTPSNQPQHF
CDR3nt: TGTGCCAGCGCGAGGACACCGAGCAATCAGCCCCAGCATTTT

v_gene: TRBV19
abundance: few
d_gene: .
j_gene: TRBJ2-7
CDR3aa: CASSGDSYEQYF
CDR3nt: TGTGCCAGTAGTGGAGACTCCTACGAGCAGTACTTC

v_gene: TRBV25-1
abundance: .
d_gene: TRBD2
j_gene: TRBJ2-5
CDR3aa: CANQGLAGGLETQYF
CDR3nt: TGTGCCAATCAGGGGTTAGCGGGGGGGCTAGAGACCCAGTACTTC

v_gene: TRBV5-8
abundance: once
d_gene: .
j_gene: TRBJ2-7
CDR3aa: CASSFEVAYEQYF
CDR3nt: TGTGCCAGCAGCTTCGAGGTTGCCTACGAGCAGTACTTC

v_gene: TRBV7-2
abundance: few
d_gene: .
j_gene: TRBJ2-1
CDR3aa: CASSLTEPRAFF
CDR3nt: TGTGCCAGCAGCTTAACGGAACCGCGGGCGTTCTTC

v_gene: TRBV6-6
abundance: .
d_gene: TRBD2
j_gene: TRBJ2-1
CDR3aa: CASSTLAGIGNEQFF
CDR3nt: TGTGCCAGCAGTACACTAGCGGGGATTGGCAATGAGCAGTTCTTC

v_gene: TRBV19
abundance: once
d_gene: TRBD1
j_gene: TRBJ2-7
CDR3aa: CASSRGDRSYEQYF
CDR3nt: TGTGCCAGTAGTAGGGGGGACAGGTCCTACGAGCAGTACTTC

v_gene: TRBV3-1/TRBV3-2
abundance: once
d_gene: TRBD1
j_gene: TRBJ1-5
CDR3aa: CASSQAGQDNQPQHF
CDR3nt: TGTGCCAGCAGCCAAGCGGGACAGGACAATCAGCCCCAGCATTTT

v_gene: TRBV27
abundance: .
d_gene: .
j_gene: TRBJ2-3
CDR3aa: CASRQSGTDTQYF
CDR3nt: TGTGCCAGCAGACAAAGCGGCACAGATACGCAGTATTTT

v_gene: TRBV6-2/TRBV6-3
abundance: .
d_gene: TRBD1
j_gene: TRBJ1-1
CDR3aa: CASSYRQGADEAFF
CDR3nt: TGTGCCAGCAGTTACCGACAGGGGGCTGATGAAGCTTTCTTT

v_gene: TRBV4-2
abundance: .
d_gene: TRBD2
j_gene: TRBJ2-5
CDR3aa: CASRPLAGGLETQYF
CDR3nt: TGTGCCAGCCGACCTCTAGCGGGGGGGCTTGAGACCCAGTACTTC

v_gene: TRBV9
abundance: .
d_gene: .
j_gene: TRBJ2-7
CDR3aa: CASSVQGLGEQYF
CDR3nt: TGTGCCAGCAGCGTCCAGGGACTGGGCGAGCAGTACTTC

v_gene: TRBV5-1
abundance: few
d_gene: .
j_gene: TRBJ2-5
CDR3aa: CASSLMGREGQETQYF
CDR3nt: TGCGCCAGCAGCTTAATGGGCAGGGAAGGTCAAGAGACCCAGTACTTC

v_gene: TRBV15
abundance: once
d_gene: .
j_gene: TRBJ2-1
CDR3aa: CATSRENLGPTFRGEQFF
CDR3nt: TGTGCCACCAGCAGAGAGAACCTAGGACCCACCTTTCGGGGTGAGCAGTTCTTC

v_gene: TRBV15
abundance: .
d_gene: .
j_gene: TRBJ2-1
CDR3aa: CATSRDKREQFF
CDR3nt: TGTGCCACCAGCAGAGATAAGCGTGAGCAGTTCTTC

v_gene: TRBV10-1
abundance: few
d_gene: TRBD2
j_gene: TRBJ2-7
CDR3aa: CASSLQPGLAGGLNEQYF
CDR3nt: TGCGCCAGCAGTCTCCAACCGGGACTAGCGGGGGGGCTGAACGAGCAGTACTTC

v_gene: TRBV9
abundance: .
d_gene: .
j_gene: TRBJ1-2
CDR3aa: CASSVTDEYGYTF
CDR3nt: TGTGCCAGCAGTGTGACAGACGAATATGGCTACACCTTC

v_gene: TRBV28
abundance: .
d_gene: TRBD1
j_gene: TRBJ1-2
CDR3aa: CASSTGTGLHYGYTF
CDR3nt: TGTGCCAGCAGCACCGGGACAGGGCTCCACTATGGCTACACCTTC

v_gene: TRBV4-2
abundance: .
d_gene: TRBD1
j_gene: TRBJ2-7
CDR3aa: CASSQDPGTGREQYF
CDR3nt: TGTGCCAGCAGCCAAGATCCCGGGACAGGGCGCGAGCAGTACTTC

v_gene: TRBV28
abundance: .
d_gene: TRBD1
j_gene: TRBJ1-2
CDR3aa: CASSPGTDYYGYTF
CDR3nt: TGTGCCAGCAGCCCGGGGACAGACTACTATGGCTACACCTTC

v_gene: TRBV6-5
abundance: .
d_gene: TRBD2
j_gene: TRBJ2-1
CDR3aa: CASSPPGTSYNEQFF
CDR3nt: TGTGCCAGCAGTCCCCCCGGGACTAGCTACAATGAGCAGTTCTTC

v_gene: TRBV3-1/TRBV3-2
abundance: .
d_gene: TRBD2
j_gene: TRBJ2-4
CDR3aa: CAPRAGVRLEYF
CDR3nt: TGTGCCCCTAGGGCGGGAGTAAGGTTGGAGTACTTC

v_gene: TRBV7-9
abundance: .
d_gene: TRBD1
j_gene: TRBJ1-6
CDR3aa: CASSDRGSYNSPLHF
CDR3nt: TGTGCCAGCAGCGACAGGGGCTCCTATAATTCACCCCTCCACTTT

v_gene: TRBV18
abundance: .
d_gene: TRBD2
j_gene: TRBJ2-2
CDR3aa: CASSPGLGITGELFF
CDR3nt: TGTGCCAGCTCACCGGGACTAGGGATCACCGGGGAGCTGTTTTTT

v_gene: TRBV7-2
abundance: .
d_gene: TRBD1
j_gene: TRBJ2-7
CDR3aa: CASSPGQGYNEQYF
CDR3nt: TGTGCCAGCAGCCCAGGACAGGGGTACAACGAGCAGTACTTC

v_gene: TRBV19
abundance: .
d_gene: .
j_gene: TRBJ2-3
CDR3aa: CASSRGWGTPGDTQYF
CDR3nt: TGTGCCAGTAGTAGGGGTTGGGGGACACCTGGCGATACGCAGTATTTT

v_gene: TRBV11-3
abundance: .
d_gene: .
j_gene: TRBJ1-1
CDR3aa: CASSLFGGHEAFF
CDR3nt: TGTGCCAGCAGCCTCTTCGGGGGGCATGAAGCTTTCTTT

v_gene: TRBV5-1
abundance: few
d_gene: TRBD2
j_gene: TRBJ2-1
CDR3aa: CASSLGLALSEQFF
CDR3nt: TGCGCCAGCAGCTTGGGACTAGCGTTGAGTGAGCAGTTCTTC

v_gene: TRBV7-9
abundance: .
d_gene: TRBD1
j_gene: TRBJ1-1
CDR3aa: CASSRQGGFMNTEAFF
CDR3nt: TGTGCCAGCAGCAGACAGGGGGGGTTTATGAACACTGAAGCTTTCTTT

v_gene: TRBV3-1/TRBV3-2
abundance: .
d_gene: .
j_gene: TRBJ2-3
CDR3aa: CASSQVHTDTQYF
CDR3nt: TGTGCCAGCAGCCAAGTACACACAGATACGCAGTATTTT

v_gene: TRBV7-9
abundance: .
d_gene: .
j_gene: TRBJ2-7
CDR3aa: CASSLFDSEQYF
CDR3nt: TGTGCCAGCAGCCTTTTCGACAGCGAGCAGTACTTC

v_gene: TRBV7-2
abundance: .
d_gene: TRBD1
j_gene: TRBJ2-5
CDR3aa: CASSFGQAETQYF
CDR3nt: TGTGCCAGCAGCTTTGGACAGGCTGAGACCCAGTACTTC

v_gene: TRBV6-5
abundance: .
d_gene: .
j_gene: TRBJ2-5
CDR3aa: CASSYSIWPTQETQYF
CDR3nt: TGTGCCAGCAGTTACTCGATCTGGCCCACGCAAGAGACCCAGTACTTC

v_gene: TRBV11-3
abundance: .
d_gene: .
j_gene: TRBJ2-7
CDR3aa: CASSSTGNYEQYF
CDR3nt: TGTGCCAGCAGCTCTACAGGGAACTACGAGCAGTACTTC

v_gene: TRBV6-5
abundance: once
d_gene: TRBD1
j_gene: TRBJ2-7
CDR3aa: CASSYLQGGGYEQYF
CDR3nt: TGTGCCAGCAGTTATCTACAGGGGGGCGGGTACGAGCAGTACTTC

v_gene: TRBV3-1/TRBV3-2
abundance: .
d_gene: .
j_gene: TRBJ1-4
CDR3aa: CASSRQFNEKLFF
CDR3nt: TGTGCCAGCAGCCGACAGTTTAATGAAAAACTGTTTTTT

v_gene: TRBV7-2
abundance: once
d_gene: .
j_gene: TRBJ1-4
CDR3aa: CASSFIQGEKLFF
CDR3nt: TGTGCCAGCAGCTTTATTCAGGGTGAAAAACTGTTTTTT

v_gene: TRBV11-2
abundance: .
d_gene: TRBD2
j_gene: TRBJ2-7
CDR3aa: CASSPRTGGEQYF
CDR3nt: TGTGCCAGCAGTCCTAGAACCGGGGGGGAGCAGTACTTC

v_gene: TRBV7-9
abundance: .
d_gene: .
j_gene: TRBJ1-2
CDR3aa: CASSWPNYGYTF
CDR3nt: TGTGCCAGCAGTTGGCCTAACTATGGCTACACCTTC

v_gene: TRBV6-5
abundance: .
d_gene: .
j_gene: TRBJ1-1
CDR3aa: CASSYSRRQGNTEAFF
CDR3nt: TGTGCCAGCAGTTACTCGAGAAGGCAGGGGAACACTGAAGCTTTCTTT